This T cell receptor (beta chain) stems from a study of OX40 agonist ivuxolimab in advanced cancers. About the investigation overall: The costimulatory receptor OX40 (CD134) was targeted by ivuxolimab, a fully human IgG2 agonistic monoclonal antibody. Intravenous ivuxolimab was administered to patients every 2 weeks at six dose levels: 0.01, 0.1, 0.3, 1.5, 3 and 10 mg/kg. Of the 52 patients in dose escalation, around 20 had hepatocellular carcinoma, roughly 15 had melanoma, 9 had renal cell carcinoma and 9 had head and neck cancer. A male proportion of 82.7% and a mean age of 60 years, ranging from about 20 to 85, were recorded for the dose-escalation cohort. Patients were allowed to have had prior anti-PD-1, anti-PD-L1 or anti-CTLA-4 therapy, and about 40% of the dose-escalation patients had been treated with checkpoint inhibitors. Partial responses were achieved by three dose-escalation patients, of whom one had hepatocellular carcinoma and two had cutaneous melanoma. Peripheral TCRbeta sequencing aimed to test whether ivuxolimab altered TCR sequence diversity and caused clonal T-cell expansion. The paper reports the monotherapy dose-escalation portion (N of about 50 patients) of the phase I ivuxolimab trial. What the study reported, not specific to this receptor: After ivuxolimab, expanded clones were on average more numerous among CD8+ T cells than among CD4+ T cells. In partial responders in the 0.1-3.0 mg/kg groups, normalized peripheral clonal expansion was found to be among the lowest, especially among CD8+ T cells. Low levels of normalized T-cell clonal expansion were also seen in some patients who did not respond. Antigen specificity was not determined for the clonally expanded peripheral T cells. At doses from 0.1 to 3.0 mg/kg, clonal expansion was seen in both CD4+ and CD8+ blood T cells between baseline and week 6.

Patients with autoimmune disease history or receiving systemic immunosuppression were excluded from the trial. Peripheral blood for TCR sequencing was drawn from every dose cohort at baseline, at cycle 4 day 1 and at cycle 7 day 1. The samples were taken from a phase I, first-in-human, multicenter, open-label dose-escalation trial of ivuxolimab. Adults with locally advanced or metastatic melanoma, renal cell, hepatocellular, or head and neck squamous cell carcinoma were enrolled in the trial. CD4+ and CD8+ T cells were sorted separately from peripheral blood before TCR sequencing. For sequencing of the TCRbeta CDR3 region, genomic DNA was extracted from the sorted cells. The immunoSEQ Assay was used to sequence the TCRbeta CDR3 regions. In its TCRdb copy, this immuneACCESS table keeps in-frame sequences only and misses some clones. Where compared with another copy, unresolved V genes explain less than half of these, and the others have no known cause. In all, the sample holds about 57,000 clones, and about nine tenths of those were seen once. The ten largest account for approximately 0.39% of the sample.

CDR1 KGHSH and CDR2 LQKENI are derived from the germline V gene. The CDR3 numbers 14 residues from cysteine through phenylalanine. Only the CDR3 portion is preserved as DNA: 42 bases, with reading frame beginning at the first base. V gives up 3 bases and J gives up 6 bases, and the segment between their germline ends measures 12 bases. This clone has only a few counts. What antigen it recognizes has not been identified. Base qualities were left out, and no much larger clone turns up one base away. In this chain, TRBV18 is recombined with TRBJ1-5, with a weak D call of TRBD1 (6 bases match). The origin of this receptor is an adult with an advanced solid tumor such as melanoma, head and neck, liver or kidney cancer. This specimen was CD4+ or CD8+ T cells sorted from blood, taken in a trial of the OX40 agonist ivuxolimab. CDR3 reads: CASSPEQGGQPQHF. The DNA sequence is TGTGCCAGCTCACCCGAACAGGGTGGTCAGCCCCAGCATTTT.